This T cell receptor (beta chain) was sequenced for a study of cytomegalovirus exposure and HLA in healthy donors. Per the germline V gene, CDR1 is SEHNR and CDR2 is FQNEAQ (reference sequence). V was trimmed by 5 bases and J by 4 bases, leaving 11 bases between them. The CDR3 extends over 13 amino acids. The assay was immunoSEQ multiplex PCR, and TCRdb's table has in-frame clones only and misses some. This sample has about 98,000 clones; around 88% occur once, and the top ten carry roughly 4.3%. Study-wide points: In vitro experiments confirmed that three CMV-associated chains were specific for CMV antigens.

A note on this clone: Antigen specificity is unknown.

This rearrangement joins TRBV7-9 to TRBJ1-2; possibly TRBD1 for D (5 bases). The specimen sequenced was PBMCs. The source of this sequence is a woman younger than 45 in good health and CMV-seronegative. The CDR3 loop reads CASSPGGFYGYTF. Written as DNA, the CDR3 is TGTGCCAGCAGCCCCGGGGGGTTCTATGGCTACACCTTC.